Following are 30 T cell receptor beta chains from one sample sequenced in a study of molecular identifiers for immune sequencing clone quantification. TCRdb itself ran the PCR reads through MiXCR, one entry per CDR3 protein. The table shows under 600,000 distinct CDR3 sequences, with 25% occurring only once. The sample taken for sequencing was naive CD8+ T cells from blood, with Jurkat cell RNA spiked in. Regarding subset: FACS-sorted CD8+CD4-CCR7+CD45RA+ naive T cells. The receptors here all came from a human donor in good health. Some libraries in this study had Jurkat cell RNA spiked in.

The genes are TRBV27 and TRBJ2-6, with unresolved D. Germline CDR1 reads MNHEY; CDR2 reads SMNVEV (reference sequence). Trimming removed 8 bases from V and 0 bases from J, with 11 bases in between. CDR3 length: 15 amino acids. The CDR3 DNA sequence: TGTGCCAGCTCGGAAGGAACCTCTGGGGCCAACGTCCTGACTTTC. It is translated as CASSEGTSGANVLTF. The complete variable domain, with remaining parts taken from reference TRBV27 and TRBJ2-6, reads EAQVTQNPRYLITVTGKKLTVTCSQNMNHEYMSWYRQDPGLGLRQIYYSMNVEVTDKGDVPEGYKVSRKEKRNFPLILESPSPNQTSLYFCASSEGTSGANVLTFGAGSRLTVL.

There are a few counts of this clonotype. J is TRBJ2-3 and V is TRBV24-1; D may be TRBD1 or TRBD2 (5 bases each). The CDR3 is 14 amino acids. Germline CDR1 is KGHDR and CDR2 is SFDVKD. The V gene lost 10 bases and the J gene lost 4 bases, with 17 bases spanning the gap. In DNA form, the CDR3 reads TGTGCCACTTACTCCGGGGCCCTCGCAGATACGCAGTATTTT. This gives the protein CATYSGALADTQYF.

The table lists this clonotype with many counts. The chain combines TRBV6-1 with TRBJ1-3, with D possibly being TRBD1 (6 bases). This CDR3 contains 17 residues. Trimming cost V 7 bases and J 0 bases, with 19 bases left between them. The germline V gene has CDR1 MNHNS and CDR2 SASEGT. CDR3 DNA sequence: TGTGCCAGCACCCTCCTCAGGGGCCCGAGCTCTGGAAACACCATATATTTT. Translation: CASTLLRGPSSGNTIYF.

This clonotype has a handful of counts. J is TRBJ2-7 and V is TRBV20-1; 8 bases align to TRBD1. J gave up 3 bases and V 1 base, and 2 bases lay outside the gene matches. The CDR3 consists of 13 residues. CDR1 is DFQATT and CDR2 is SNEGSKA in the germline V gene (reference sequence). Here the CDR3 DNA reads TGCAGTGCTAGAGTAGGACAGGGCTACGAGCAGTACTTC. Residues: CSARVGQGYEQYF.

A few counts support this clonotype. The chain joins TRBV5-1 to TRBJ2-1; D possibly uses TRBD1 or TRBD2 (5 bases each). The CDR3 totals 11 residues. The germline gives CDR1 SGHRS, CDR2 YFSETQ. The V gene lost 3 bases and the J gene lost 12 bases, with 10 bases spanning the gap. The DNA for the CDR3 is TGCGCCAGCAGCTGGGGGTTGTGGCAGTTCTTC. This gives the protein CASSWGLWQFF.

This clonotype was detected only a few times. CDR3 residues: CASSEALGYGYTF. The DNA of the CDR3 is TGTGCCAGCAGTGAAGCACTGGGGTATGGCTACACCTTC. The rearrangement links TRBV6-1 to TRBJ1-2; D gene unclear. Per germline, CDR1 MNHNS and CDR2 SASEGT. The germline V and J ends were trimmed by 0 bases and 5 bases, with 7 bases remaining between them. The CDR3 runs to 13 residues.

Details on this clonotype: A read error may explain this, as a much larger clone is one base away. This sequence joins TRBV28 and TRBJ2-7, with TRBD1 identical over 9 bases. V was pared by 4 bases and J by 2 bases, with 0 bases of the junction left unmatched. The CDR3 length is 13 residues. CDR1 is MDHEN and CDR2 is SYDVKM in the germline V gene. The CDR3 DNA is TGTGCCAGCAGTTGGACAGGGGCCTACGAGCAGTACTTC. Protein sequence: CASSWTGAYEQYF.

The genes are TRBV6-2 or TRBV6-3 and TRBJ2-3; 8 nucleotides agree with TRBD1. The CDR3 contains 17 residues. The V gene end was trimmed by 0 bases and the J gene end by 4 bases; junction bases not matched to a gene: 9. The germline gives CDR1 MNHEY, CDR2 SVGEGT. DNA for the CDR3: TGTGCCAGCAGTTACTCGATTTCAGGGGGCAGGTCAGATACGCAGTATTTT. Translating it yields CASSYSISGGRSDTQYF.

For this clonotype: A read error may explain this, as a much larger clone is one base away. The genes are TRBV4-1 and TRBJ2-3; D might be TRBD2 (5 bases). This CDR3 contains 13 residues. Looked up from germline, CDR1 is MGHRA and CDR2 is YSYEKL. This CDR3 is CAGSQASGDTQYF. Written as DNA, the CDR3 is TGCGCCGGCAGCCAAGCGAGCGGCGATACGCAGTATTTT.

This clonotype has more than one count but fewer than ten. The gene calls are TRBV24-1 and TRBJ2-3, with D maybe TRBD2 (5 bases). Germline V gene data show CDR1 as KGHDR and CDR2 as SFDVKD. The ends were cut back, 4 bases at V and 5 bases at J, with 9 bases in the middle. CDR3 length: 13 amino acids. CDR3 nucleotide sequence: TGTGCCACCAGTGAGAGGGATTTAGATACGCAGTATTTT. Its protein is CATSERDLDTQYF.

This clonotype was seen at least ten times. J is TRBJ1-1 and V is TRBV6-5, with D hard to call. The CDR3 totals 14 residues. Germline-derived CDR1 and CDR2 are MNHEY and SVGAGI. V lost 6 bases, J lost 1 base, and 12 bases lay in between. Here the CDR3 DNA reads TGTGCCAGCAGCCCACCCGGCCAGAACACTGAAGCTTTCTTT. Protein product: CASSPPGQNTEAFF.

The chain couples TRBV30 to TRBJ2-3; a weak D match, TRBD1 (5 bases). Deletions cut 4 bases from V and 0 bases from J, with 20 bases between. This CDR3 region has 17 residues. Germline values: CDR1 GTSNPN, CDR2 SVGIG (reference sequence). CDR3 sequence: CAWMPLFRGPSTDTQYF. For the CDR3, the DNA is TGTGCCTGGATGCCCCTATTTAGGGGCCCGAGCACAGATACGCAGTATTTT.

This clonotype was detected ten times or more. The chain links TRBV13 to TRBJ1-2; D call uncertain. This CDR3 has 14 residues. The germline V gene has CDR1 PRHDT and CDR2 FYEKMQ (reference sequence). Trimming removed 5 bases from V and 8 bases from J, with 18 bases in between. The CDR3 region is CASSLGQSDGGYTF. CDR3 bases: TGTGCCAGCAGCCTTGGTCAGTCTGACGGCGGCTACACCTTC.

The chain uses TRBV7-6 and TRBJ2-1; TRBD1 aligns across 8 bases. Germline-derived CDR1 and CDR2 are SGHVS and FNYEAQ. Losses at the gene ends were 4 bases for V and 6 bases for J; bases not matched to a gene: 5. The CDR3 sequence is 14 residues long. CDR3 region: CASSWAGGRNEQFF. The CDR3 DNA reads TGTGCCAGCAGCTGGGCAGGGGGCCGCAATGAGCAGTTCTTC.

There are many counts of this clonotype. V is TRBV19 and J is TRBJ2-3; a possible D gene is TRBD2 (6 bases). CDR3 length: 15 residues. Trimming removed 5 bases from V and 5 bases from J, with 17 bases in between. Germline assignment: CDR1 LNHDA and CDR2 SQIVND (reference sequence). The CDR3, as DNA: TGTGCCAGTAGTCCCGACGGACACGGGGGAGATACGCAGTATTTT. Its protein is CASSPDGHGGDTQYF.

J is TRBJ2-7 and V is TRBV4-1, with D possibly matching TRBD1 (5 bases). Per the germline V gene, CDR1 is MGHRA and CDR2 is YSYEKL. The CDR3 sequence is 13 residues long. V dropped 0 bases and J dropped 5 bases, with 8 bases sitting between them. CDR3 sequence: CASSQEGVDEQYF. CDR3 nucleotide sequence: TGCGCCAGCAGCCAAGAAGGGGTTGACGAGCAGTACTTC.

This clonotype was seen ten or more times. CDR3 DNA sequence: TGCGCCAGCAGCGTAGGCCCTTACTACGAGCAGTACTTC. Its protein product is CASSVGPYYEQYF. The chain carries TRBV5-1 and TRBJ2-7; D call uncertain. The germline V and J ends were trimmed by 4 bases and 3 bases, with 11 bases remaining between them. The CDR3 runs 13 residues. Germline V CDR1 and CDR2: SGHRS, YFSETQ.

This rearrangement joins TRBV7-9 to TRBJ2-7; TRBD2 matches 13 bases. In germline, CDR1 is SEHNR, CDR2 FQNEAQ (reference sequence). Trimming took 2 bases from V and 4 from J; bases not matched to a gene: 5. The CDR3 totals 16 residues. The CDR3, as DNA: TGTGCCAGCAGCTTAACTAGCGGGAGGGCCTCGTACGAGCAGTACTTC. Protein sequence: CASSLTSGRASYEQYF.

This clonotype appeared a few times. The rearrangement uses TRBV6-5 and TRBJ2-3; 9 positions match TRBD1. The CDR3 covers 18 residues. Germline lookup yields CDR1 MNHEY and CDR2 SVGAGI. Trimming cost V 2 bases and J 4 bases; bases outside gene matches: 13. CDR3 bases: TGTGCCAGCAGTTACCGATACGGGACAGGGCTGGCGGCAGATACGCAGTATTTT. Protein product: CASSYRYGTGLAADTQYF.

This clonotype was seen many times. This rearrangement joins TRBV28 to TRBJ2-6; no clear D. Germline assignment: CDR1 MDHEN and CDR2 SYDVKM. The CDR3 consists of 12 residues. V was pared by 9 bases and J by 4 bases, with 7 bases between. The CDR3 region has the DNA TGTGCCAGTGCTTGGGGGGCCAACGTCCTGACTTTC. Its protein is CASAWGANVLTF.

Points on this clonotype: A junction end diverges from the germline sequence, so it may reflect a read error. The chain couples TRBV20-1 to TRBJ1-1; D remains unclear. CDR1 and CDR2 (germline): DFQATT, SNEGSKA (reference sequence). CDR3 length: 12 residues. CDR3 in DNA: TGCAGTCATCGGACCTTCATCACTGAAGCTCTCTTT. Translating gives CSHRTFITEALF.

On this clonotype: A much bigger clone sits one base away, suggesting this may be a read error. Since the CDR3 does not end with the conserved phenylalanine or tryptophan, this likely comes from a read error. The chain links TRBV7-9 to TRBJ2-5; no clear D. V was shortened by 4 bases and J by 1 base, with 4 bases between the two germline ends. The CDR3 extends over 12 amino acids. CDR1 is SEHNR, CDR2 FQNEAQ, per germline (reference sequence). DNA of the CDR3: TGTGCCAGCAGCTGGATCCAAGAGACCCAGTACATC. Protein product: CASSWIQETQYI.

This clonotype occurred a few times. The chain links TRBV21-1 to TRBJ2-7; the table names TRBD1, a call not compared with the DNA. TRBV21-1 is a documented pseudogene. The CDR3 covers 14 residues. The CDR3 DNA reads TGTGCCAGCAGCAGGGGGACGGACCCCTACGAGCAGTACTTC. It specifies CASSRGTDPYEQYF.

In the case of this clonotype: This may come from a read error, since a much larger clone is one base off. The gene calls are TRBV27 and TRBJ2-7; D uncertain. Germline CDR1 is MNHEY and CDR2 is SMNVEV (reference sequence). The CDR3 totals 13 residues. Trimming shortened V by 3 bases and J by 2 bases, and 8 bases separated the two germline ends. In DNA form, the CDR3 reads TGTGCCAGCAGTTTCCATGGAACCTACGAGCAGTACTTC. Protein product: CASSFHGTYEQYF.

The chain combines TRBV20-1 with TRBJ2-5; TRBD1 or TRBD2 may be the D gene (5 bases each). V shed 5 bases and J shed 4 bases, with 17 bases lying between them. The CDR3 has 14 amino acids. Germline V CDR1 and CDR2: DFQATT, SNEGSKA (reference sequence). The chain's CDR3 is CSASGTPKGETQYF. The CDR3 DNA reads as TGCAGTGCTTCCGGGACCCCAAAAGGAGAGACCCAGTACTTC.

This clonotype occurred a few times. The chain links TRBV28 to TRBJ2-2; TRBD1 matches 9 bases. From germline, CDR1 is MDHEN and CDR2 SYDVKM. J was trimmed by 0 bases and V by 2 bases; bases with no gene match: 10. This CDR3 is 19 amino acids long. CDR3 loop: CASSLQPRGQGSNTGELFF. CDR3 DNA sequence: TGTGCCAGCAGTTTACAGCCACGGGGACAGGGTTCGAACACCGGGGAGCTGTTTTTT.

This clonotype was counted between two and nine times. This sequence joins TRBV7-7 and TRBJ2-5; 8 nucleotides line up with TRBD2. CDR3 length: 17 amino acids. The V segment lost 5 bases and the J segment 1 base; nucleotides outside the gene matches: 12. From germline, CDR1 is SSHAT and CDR2 FNYEAQ (reference sequence). The CDR3 loop is CASSPTGGLGFQETQYF. The CDR3, as DNA: TGTGCCAGCAGCCCAACGGGGGGGCTGGGTTTCCAAGAGACCCAGTACTTC.

This clonotype was found a few times. A single base separates this from a much larger clone, so it may be a read error. This chain links TRBV20-1 with TRBJ2-3, with TRBD1 matching 7 bases. Per germline, CDR1 DFQATT and CDR2 SNEGSKA (reference sequence). With 5 bases clipped from V and 6 bases from J, the junction kept 8 bases outside the gene matches. The CDR3 is 13 residues long. In DNA, the CDR3 is TGCAGTGCTCCGGGACAGAGGCAGGATACGCAGTATTTT. Protein sequence: CSAPGQRQDTQYF.

This clonotype was detected ten times or more. One junction end does not reproduce the germline sequence, and a read error may be involved. V gene TRBV5-3 combines with J gene TRBJ1-5; tentative D call: TRBD1 (6 bases). TRBV5-3 falls under the ORF class, with uncertain function. The CDR3 extends over 15 amino acids. CDR3 loop: CASSLGGASNQPQHF. The CDR3 bases are TGCGCCAGCAGCTTGGGGGGGGCAAGCAATCAGCCCCAGCATTTT.

The chain uses TRBV6-1 and TRBJ2-3; TRBD2 aligns across 12 bases. Germline V lookup: CDR1 MNHNS, CDR2 SASEGT. The length of the CDR3 is 18 residues. V dropped 3 bases and J dropped 2; count of bases not matched to a gene: 9. The CDR3 nucleotides are TGTGCCAGCAGTGATTTAATAGGACTAGCGGGGATCACAGATACGCAGTATTTT. Translated: CASSDLIGLAGITDTQYF.